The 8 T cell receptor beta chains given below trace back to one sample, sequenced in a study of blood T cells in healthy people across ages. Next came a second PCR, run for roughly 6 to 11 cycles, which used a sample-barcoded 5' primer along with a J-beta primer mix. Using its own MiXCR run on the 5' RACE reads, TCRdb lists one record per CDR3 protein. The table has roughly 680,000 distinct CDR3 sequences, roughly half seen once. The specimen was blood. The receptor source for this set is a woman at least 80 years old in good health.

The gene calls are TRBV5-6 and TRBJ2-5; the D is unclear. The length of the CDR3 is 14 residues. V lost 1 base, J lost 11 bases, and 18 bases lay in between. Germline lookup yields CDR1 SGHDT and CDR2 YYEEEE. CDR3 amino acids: CASSLWLNLYEQYF. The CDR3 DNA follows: TGTGCCAGCAGCTTGTGGCTCAACCTTTATGAGCAGTACTTC.

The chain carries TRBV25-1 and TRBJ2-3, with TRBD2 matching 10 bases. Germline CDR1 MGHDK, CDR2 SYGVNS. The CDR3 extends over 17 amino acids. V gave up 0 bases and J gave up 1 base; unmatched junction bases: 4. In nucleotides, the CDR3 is TGTGCCAGCAGTGAATATGCCCTAGCGGGGGGCACAGATACGCAGTATTTT. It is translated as CASSEYALAGGTDTQYF.

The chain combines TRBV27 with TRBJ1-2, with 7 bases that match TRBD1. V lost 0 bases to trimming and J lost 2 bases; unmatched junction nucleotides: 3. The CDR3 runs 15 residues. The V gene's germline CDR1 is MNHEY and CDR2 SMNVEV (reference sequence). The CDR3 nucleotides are TGTGCCAGCAGTTTATCCCCGACAGGGAACTATGGCTACACCTTC. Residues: CASSLSPTGNYGYTF.

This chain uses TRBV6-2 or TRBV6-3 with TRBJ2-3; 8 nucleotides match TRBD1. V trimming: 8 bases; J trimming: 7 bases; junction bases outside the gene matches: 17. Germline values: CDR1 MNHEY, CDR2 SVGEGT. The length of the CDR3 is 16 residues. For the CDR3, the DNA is TGTGCCAGCGGCAAACAGGGGGGATATAGGACACATACGCAGTATTTT. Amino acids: CASGKQGGYRTHTQYF.

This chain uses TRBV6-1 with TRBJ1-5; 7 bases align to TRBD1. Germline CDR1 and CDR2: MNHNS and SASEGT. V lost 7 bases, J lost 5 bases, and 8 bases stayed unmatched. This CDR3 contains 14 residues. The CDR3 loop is CASIQGQHHQPQHF. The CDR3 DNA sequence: TGTGCCAGCATACAGGGACAGCATCATCAGCCCCAGCATTTT.

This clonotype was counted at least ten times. The CDR3 sequence: CSAGQGTNYGYTF. The CDR3 nucleotides are TGCAGCGCCGGACAGGGGACCAACTATGGCTACACCTTC. V gene TRBV29-1 combines with J gene TRBJ1-2, with 9 bases that match TRBD1. CDR1 and CDR2 (germline): SQVTM, ANQGSEA. The CDR3 consists of 13 residues. J was trimmed by 2 bases and V by 7 bases; bases with no gene match: 5.

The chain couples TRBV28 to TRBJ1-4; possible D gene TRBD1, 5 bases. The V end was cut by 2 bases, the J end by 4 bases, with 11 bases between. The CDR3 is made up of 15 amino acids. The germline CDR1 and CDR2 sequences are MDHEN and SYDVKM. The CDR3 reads CASSLGARGNEKLFF. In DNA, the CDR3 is TGTGCCAGCAGTTTAGGTGCAAGGGGTAATGAAAAACTGTTTTTT.

The CDR3 bases are TGCAGCGTTGAAGAGAGACTAGCGGGGTTCACAGATACGCAGTATTTT. It specifies CSVEERLAGFTDTQYF. The V call is TRBV29-1, the J call TRBJ2-3; TRBD2 matches at 11 bases. This CDR3 has 16 amino acids. The germline gives CDR1 SQVTM, CDR2 ANQGSEA. J lost 2 bases, V lost 0 bases, and 4 bases had no gene match.